This TCR beta chain appears in the sequencing data of a study of blood T cell repertoires in COVID-19 (TCRdb year 2020). For the wider study: Collaborator samples came from the United States, Italy and Spain and covered acute and convalescent phases of COVID-19. The prospective study material was composed of cDNA or gDNA derived from T cells, B-cell-depleted T cells, or PBMCs. Deeply sampled blood TCRbeta repertoires from subjects exposed to, actively infected with, or recovered from COVID-19 were included in the dataset. A freely available public database, intended as a resource for researchers studying the immune response to SARS-CoV-2, is where the repertoires were released. Samples came from the ongoing ImmuneRACE study (first 160 participants) plus 1,254 subjects from 6 global collaborators. The sample metadata nearly always contained a de-identified subject ID, COVID-19 status, age in years and sex. Where available, HLA class I and class II types were taken from metadata supplied by the sample provider and were not determined by assay-based typing. The full study reports these points: The amount of clinical and demographic metadata varied by source and participant and was provided uncurated.

Participants in the prospective study were enrolled through a virtual design, were aged about 18 to 100 years, and lived in fewer than 30 United States geographic areas. Cohort assignment in the prospective study relied on participant-reported clinical history from a screening survey and a study questionnaire. For ImmuneRACE Cohort 3, a participant was defined as recovered based on two consecutive negative NP/OP PCR tests, clearance by a healthcare professional, or resolution of symptoms. Each participant in the prospective study had whole blood, serum and a nasopharyngeal or oropharyngeal swab collected by mobile phlebotomists. Prospective study participants could optionally give additional blood draws and questionnaires over an approximately 2-month period. Blood samples from the prospective study were shipped frozen or at room temperature prior to DNA extraction. As concerns this clone: What this receptor recognizes is not known. The input lacks base qualities; no much larger clone sits a single base away.

The CDR3 spans 15 residues, from the cysteine through the phenylalanine. Only CDR3 DNA is held: 45 bases, read in frame from base 1. Trimmed from V: 2 bases; trimmed from J: 4 bases; junction bases lacking a gene match: 4. As encoded in the germline V gene, CDR1 is MNHNS while CDR2 is SASEGT. TCRbeta CDR3 regions were amplified from genomic DNA by means of the immunoSEQ Assay, a bias-controlled multiplex PCR. The study's own analysis went as follows. The number of nucleated cells in each sample was estimated by amplification of reference gene primers within the assay. To quantify the absolute abundance of each unique TCRbeta CDR3 rearrangement, sequence reads were collapsed and filtered. For each sample, productive Simpson clonality was calculated as the square root of Simpson's diversity index across productive rearrangements. TCRdb stores this immuneACCESS table with in-frame sequences only. Part of the clones is absent; in the studies checked, under half of the shortfall reflects unresolved V genes, and no reason is known for the rest. V and J calls and clone size are as listed in that table; D and trimming were resolved from the DNA. Counted in this sample were some 350,000 clones; 85% to 90% of them appeared once. Together, the top ten hold less than 1.2% of the sample.

This receptor was taken from a man aged 18-30 years who had recovered from COVID-19. The sequence is built from TRBV6-1 and TRBJ2-1; TRBD1 agrees with 8 junctional bases. The sample consisted of PBMCs or T cells enriched from blood (not recorded which). The nucleotides are TGTGCCAGCAGTGAATGGAGACAGGGGTACAATGAGCAGTTCTTC. It codes for CASSEWRQGYNEQFF.